This T cell receptor beta chain originates from a study of blood T cell repertoires in COVID-19 (TCRdb year 2020). With regard to the full study: Collaborator samples came from the United States, Italy and Spain and covered acute and convalescent phases of COVID-19. The prospective study material was composed of cDNA or gDNA derived from T cells, B-cell-depleted T cells, or PBMCs. The dataset comprised deeply sampled blood TCRbeta repertoires from subjects exposed to, actively infected with, or recovered from COVID-19. The repertoires were released in a freely available public database meant as a resource for research on the immune response to SARS-CoV-2. The samples were drawn from two sources: the first 160 participants of the ongoing ImmuneRACE study, and some 1,300 subjects contributed by 6 global collaborators. Nearly every sample came with metadata listing a de-identified subject ID, COVID-19 status, age in years and sex. Where available, HLA class I and class II types were obtained from metadata supplied by the sample provider rather than from assay-based typing.

Each collaborating institution followed its own protocols to collect whole blood in K2EDTA tubes. For TCRbeta analysis, collaborator samples were shipped as frozen whole blood, as isolated PBMCs, or as DNA extracted from either sample type. The sample holds a few counts of this clone. Its target antigen remains unknown. Base qualities are not recorded, but no much larger clone differs from it by a single base. TCRbeta CDR3 regions were amplified from genomic DNA using the immunoSEQ Assay, a bias-controlled multiplex PCR. The published analysis was carried out like this. Nucleated cell counts per sample were estimated from amplification of reference gene primers within the assay. To quantify the absolute abundance of each unique TCRbeta CDR3 rearrangement, sequence reads were collapsed and filtered. Productive Simpson clonality was computed per sample as the square root of Simpson's diversity index over productive rearrangements. TCRdb provides this immuneACCESS table in a form limited to in-frame rearrangements. Some clones are lacking; in checked studies, under half of them reflect an unresolved V gene, and why the rest are absent is not known. D and trimming were read from the DNA, whereas the V and J calls and clone size are those reported in that table. In this sample the table shows around 7,500 clones, 73% of which occur a single time. Around a sixth of the sample comes from the top ten.

The investigation overall reported the following: Clinical and demographic metadata were provided uncurated, with the amount varying by source and participant.

The TCR originated in a human donor in a cohort sampled during active COVID-19. Sequenced: peripheral blood.

The DNA reads as follows: TGTGCCAGCAGTGAATGGACTAGCGGGACGGGTGAGCAGTTCTTC. It encodes CASSEWTSGTGEQFF. The rearrangement combines TRBV28 with TRBJ2-1; 12 bases in the junction line up with TRBD2. Trimming takes 5 bases off V and 9 bases off J; junction bases not matched to a gene: 8. The CDR3 holds 15 amino acids from the cysteine to the phenylalanine. The entry retains the CDR3 DNA only, 45 bases that are in frame from base 1. Taken from the germline V gene, the CDR1 and CDR2 loops are MDHEN and SYDVKM.